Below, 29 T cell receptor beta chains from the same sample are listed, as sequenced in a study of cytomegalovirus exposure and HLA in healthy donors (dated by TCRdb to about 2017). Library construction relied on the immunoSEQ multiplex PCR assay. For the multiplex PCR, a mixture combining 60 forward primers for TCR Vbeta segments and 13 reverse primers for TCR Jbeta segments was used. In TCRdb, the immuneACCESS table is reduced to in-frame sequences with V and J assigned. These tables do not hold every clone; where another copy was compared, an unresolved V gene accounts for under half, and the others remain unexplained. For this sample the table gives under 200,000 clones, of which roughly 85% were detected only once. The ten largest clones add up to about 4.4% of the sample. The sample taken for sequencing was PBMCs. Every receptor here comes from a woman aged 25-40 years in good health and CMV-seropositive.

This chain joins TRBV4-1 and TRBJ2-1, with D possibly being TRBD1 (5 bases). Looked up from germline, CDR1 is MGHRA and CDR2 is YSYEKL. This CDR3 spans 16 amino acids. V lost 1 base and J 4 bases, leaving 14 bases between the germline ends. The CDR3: CASSQVGQKRYNEQFF. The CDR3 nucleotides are TGCGCCAGCAGCCAAGTGGGGCAGAAACGATACAATGAGCAGTTCTTC.

The CDR3: CASQRGGNEQFF. The CDR3 coding sequence is TGTGCCAGCCAAAGAGGTGGGAATGAGCAGTTCTTC. The gene calls are TRBV7-8 and TRBJ2-1; D remains unclear. With 8 bases removed from V and 7 bases from J, the gap between germline ends came to 12 bases. This CDR3 is 12 amino acids long. Germline-derived CDR1 and CDR2 are SGHVS and FQNEAQ.

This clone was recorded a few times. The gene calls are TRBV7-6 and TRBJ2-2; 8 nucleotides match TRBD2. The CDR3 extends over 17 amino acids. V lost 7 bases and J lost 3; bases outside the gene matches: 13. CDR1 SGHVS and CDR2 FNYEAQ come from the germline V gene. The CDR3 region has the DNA TGTGCCAGCATGGGGAAGCGGGAGTCATTTGACACCGGGGAGCTGTTTTTT. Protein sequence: CASMGKRESFDTGELFF.

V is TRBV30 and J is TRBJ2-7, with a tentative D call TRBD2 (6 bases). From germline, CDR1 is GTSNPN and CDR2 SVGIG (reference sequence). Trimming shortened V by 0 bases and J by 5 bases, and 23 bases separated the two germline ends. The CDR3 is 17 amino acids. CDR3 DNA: TGTGCCTGGAGTGTTGGGAGGCAAGCCGTCGGTTTCGACGAGCAGTACTTC. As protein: CAWSVGRQAVGFDEQYF.

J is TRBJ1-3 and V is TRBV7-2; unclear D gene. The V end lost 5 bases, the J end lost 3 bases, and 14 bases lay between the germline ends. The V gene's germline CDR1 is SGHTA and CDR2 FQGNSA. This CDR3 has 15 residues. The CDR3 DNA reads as TGTGCCAGCAGCCCTCTAGGGAGTCATGGAAACACCATATATTTT. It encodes CASSPLGSHGNTIYF.

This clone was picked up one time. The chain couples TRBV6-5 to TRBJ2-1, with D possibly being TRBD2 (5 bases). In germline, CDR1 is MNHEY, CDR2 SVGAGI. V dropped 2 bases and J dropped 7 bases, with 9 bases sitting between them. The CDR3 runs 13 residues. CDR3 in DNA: TGTGCCAGCAGTTACGGGGAGAGGAATGAGCAGTTCTTC. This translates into CASSYGERNEQFF.

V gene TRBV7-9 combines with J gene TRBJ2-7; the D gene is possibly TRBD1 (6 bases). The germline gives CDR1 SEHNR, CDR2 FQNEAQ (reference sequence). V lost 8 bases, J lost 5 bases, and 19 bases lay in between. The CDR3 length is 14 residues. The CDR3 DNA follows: TGTGCCAGCGGGACAACAGTCTCCATAGACGAGCAGTACTTC. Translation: CASGTTVSIDEQYF.

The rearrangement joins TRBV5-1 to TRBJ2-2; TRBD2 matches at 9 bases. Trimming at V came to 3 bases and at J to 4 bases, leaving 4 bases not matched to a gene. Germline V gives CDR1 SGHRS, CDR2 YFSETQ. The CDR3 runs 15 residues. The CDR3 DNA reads TGCGCCAGCAGCTCGATAGCGGGGGCCACCGGGGAGCTGTTTTTT. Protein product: CASSSIAGATGELFF. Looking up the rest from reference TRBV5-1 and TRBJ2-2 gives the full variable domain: KAGVTQTPRYLIKTRGQQVTLSCSPISGHRSVSWYQQTPGQGLQFLFEYFSETQRNKGNFPGRFSGRQFSNSRSEMNVSTLELGDSALYLCASSSIAGATGELFFGEGSRLTVL.

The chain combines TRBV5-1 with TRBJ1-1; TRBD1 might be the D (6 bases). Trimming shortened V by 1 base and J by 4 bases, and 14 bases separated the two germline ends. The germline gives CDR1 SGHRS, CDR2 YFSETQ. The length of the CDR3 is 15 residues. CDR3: CASSLWGGRGTEAFF. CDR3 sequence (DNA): TGCGCCAGCAGCTTGTGGGGGGGGCGCGGCACTGAAGCTTTCTTT.

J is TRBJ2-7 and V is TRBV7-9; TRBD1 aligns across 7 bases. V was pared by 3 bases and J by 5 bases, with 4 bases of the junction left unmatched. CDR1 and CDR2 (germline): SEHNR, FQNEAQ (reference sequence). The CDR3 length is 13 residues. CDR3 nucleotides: TGTGCCAGCAGCTTCAGGGGGACCCACGAGCAGTACTTC. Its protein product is CASSFRGTHEQYF.

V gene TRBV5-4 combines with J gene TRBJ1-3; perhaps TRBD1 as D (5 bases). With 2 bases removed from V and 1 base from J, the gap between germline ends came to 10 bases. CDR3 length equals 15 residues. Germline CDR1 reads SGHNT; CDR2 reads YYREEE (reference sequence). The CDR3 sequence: CASSFGGRSGNTIYF. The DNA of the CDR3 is TGTGCCAGCAGCTTCGGGGGGAGGTCTGGAAACACCATATATTTT. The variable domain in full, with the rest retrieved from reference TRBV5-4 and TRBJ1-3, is ETGVTQSPTHLIKTRGQQVTLRCSSQSGHNTVSWYQQALGQGPQFIFQYYREEENGRGNFPPRFSGLQFPNYSSELNVNALELDDSALYLCASSFGGRSGNTIYFGEGSWLTVV.

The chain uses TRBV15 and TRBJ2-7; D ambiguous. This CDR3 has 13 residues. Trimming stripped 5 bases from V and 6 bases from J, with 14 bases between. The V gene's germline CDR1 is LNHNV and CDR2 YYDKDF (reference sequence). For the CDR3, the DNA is TGTGCCACCAGCTCAGCTCGGGTCGGCGAGCAGTACTTC. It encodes CATSSARVGEQYF.

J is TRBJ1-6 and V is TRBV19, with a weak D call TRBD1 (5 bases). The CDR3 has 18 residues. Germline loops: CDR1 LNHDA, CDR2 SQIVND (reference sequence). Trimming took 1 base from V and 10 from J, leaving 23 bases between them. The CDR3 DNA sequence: TGTGCCAGTAGTATAGCCCAGGGAGGGCCAACAGGCGGGTCACCCCTCCACTTT. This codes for CASSIAQGGPTGGSPLHF.

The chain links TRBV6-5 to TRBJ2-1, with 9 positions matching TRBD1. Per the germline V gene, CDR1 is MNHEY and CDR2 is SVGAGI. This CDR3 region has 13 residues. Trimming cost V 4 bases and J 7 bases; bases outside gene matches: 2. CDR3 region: CASSWGQGNEQFF. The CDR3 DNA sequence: TGTGCCAGCAGTTGGGGACAGGGAAATGAGCAGTTCTTC.

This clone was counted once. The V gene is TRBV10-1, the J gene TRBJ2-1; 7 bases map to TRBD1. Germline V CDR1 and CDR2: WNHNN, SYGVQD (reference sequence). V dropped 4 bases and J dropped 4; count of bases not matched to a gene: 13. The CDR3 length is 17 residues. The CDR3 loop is CASSGRQGPFPYNEQFF. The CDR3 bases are TGCGCCAGCAGTGGCAGACAGGGCCCATTCCCTTACAATGAGCAGTTCTTC.

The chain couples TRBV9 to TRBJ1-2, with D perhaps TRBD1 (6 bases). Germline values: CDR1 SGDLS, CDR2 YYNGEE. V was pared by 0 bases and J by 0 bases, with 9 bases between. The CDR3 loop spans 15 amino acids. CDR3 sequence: CASSVVGGANYGYTF. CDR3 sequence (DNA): TGTGCCAGCAGCGTAGTAGGGGGTGCTAACTATGGCTACACCTTC.

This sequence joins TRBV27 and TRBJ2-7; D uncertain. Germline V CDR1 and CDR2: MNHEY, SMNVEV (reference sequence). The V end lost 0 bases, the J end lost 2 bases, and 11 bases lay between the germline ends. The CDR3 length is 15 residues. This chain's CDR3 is CASSLSPASAYEQYF. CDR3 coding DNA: TGTGCCAGCAGTTTATCTCCAGCGTCGGCCTACGAGCAGTACTTC.

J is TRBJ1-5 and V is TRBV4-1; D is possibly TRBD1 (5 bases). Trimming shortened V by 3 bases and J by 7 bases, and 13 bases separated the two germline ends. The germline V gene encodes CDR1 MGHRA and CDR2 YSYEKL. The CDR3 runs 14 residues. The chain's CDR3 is CASSQDIPAQPQHF. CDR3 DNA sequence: TGCGCCAGCAGCCAGGACATCCCAGCCCAGCCCCAGCATTTT.

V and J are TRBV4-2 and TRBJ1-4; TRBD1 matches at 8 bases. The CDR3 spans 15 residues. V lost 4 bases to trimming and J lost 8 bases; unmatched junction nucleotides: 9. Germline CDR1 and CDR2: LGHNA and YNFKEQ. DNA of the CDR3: TGTGCCAGCAGCCCAATCCAGGGGGCGGAGGAAAAACTGTTTTTT. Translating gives CASSPIQGAEEKLFF.

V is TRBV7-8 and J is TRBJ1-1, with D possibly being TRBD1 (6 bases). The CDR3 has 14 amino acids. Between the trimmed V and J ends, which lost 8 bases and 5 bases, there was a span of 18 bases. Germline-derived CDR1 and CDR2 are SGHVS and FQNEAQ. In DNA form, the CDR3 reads TGTGCCAGCTCGGAAGGGGGAAGGTGGACTGAAGCTTTCTTT. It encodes CASSEGGRWTEAFF.

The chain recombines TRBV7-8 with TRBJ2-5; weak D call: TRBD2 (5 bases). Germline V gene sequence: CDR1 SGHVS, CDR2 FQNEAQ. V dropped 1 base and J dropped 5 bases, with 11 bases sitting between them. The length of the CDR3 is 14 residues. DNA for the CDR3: TGTGCCAGCAGCTTAGGCGGAGGATGGGAGACCCAGTACTTC. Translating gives CASSLGGGWETQYF.

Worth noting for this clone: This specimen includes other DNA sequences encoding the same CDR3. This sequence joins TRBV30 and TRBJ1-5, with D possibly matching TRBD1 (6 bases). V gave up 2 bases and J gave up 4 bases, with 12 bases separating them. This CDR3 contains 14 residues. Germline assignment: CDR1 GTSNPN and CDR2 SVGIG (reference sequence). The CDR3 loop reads CAWSTGRGNQPQHF. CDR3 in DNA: TGTGCCTGGAGTACAGGGAGGGGGAATCAGCCCCAGCATTTT.

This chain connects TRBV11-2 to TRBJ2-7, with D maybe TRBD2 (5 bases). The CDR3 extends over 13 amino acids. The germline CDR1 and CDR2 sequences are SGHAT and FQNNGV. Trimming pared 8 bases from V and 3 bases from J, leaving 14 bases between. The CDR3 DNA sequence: TGTGCCAGCTCCCCGGGAAGGTACTACGAGCAGTACTTC. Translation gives CASSPGRYYEQYF.

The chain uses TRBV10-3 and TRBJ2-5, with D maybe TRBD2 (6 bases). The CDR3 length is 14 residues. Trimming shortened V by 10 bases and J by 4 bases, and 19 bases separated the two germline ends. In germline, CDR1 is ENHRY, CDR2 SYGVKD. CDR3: CATQPRGEGETQYF. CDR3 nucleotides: TGTGCCACACAGCCGCGGGGAGAGGGAGAGACCCAGTACTTC.

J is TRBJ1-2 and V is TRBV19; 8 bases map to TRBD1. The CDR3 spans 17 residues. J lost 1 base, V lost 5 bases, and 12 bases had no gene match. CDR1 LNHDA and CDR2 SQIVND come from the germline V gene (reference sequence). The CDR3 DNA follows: TGTGCCAGTAGTGTTCAGTTGGGACAGGAGGATAACTATGGCTACACCTTC. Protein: CASSVQLGQEDNYGYTF.

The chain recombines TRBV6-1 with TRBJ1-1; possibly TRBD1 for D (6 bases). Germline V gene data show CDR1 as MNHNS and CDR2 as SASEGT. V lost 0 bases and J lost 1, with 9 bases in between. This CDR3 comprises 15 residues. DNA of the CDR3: TGTGCCAGCAGTGAAGCGGCGGGGGCGAACACTGAAGCTTTCTTT. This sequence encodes CASSEAAGANTEAFF.

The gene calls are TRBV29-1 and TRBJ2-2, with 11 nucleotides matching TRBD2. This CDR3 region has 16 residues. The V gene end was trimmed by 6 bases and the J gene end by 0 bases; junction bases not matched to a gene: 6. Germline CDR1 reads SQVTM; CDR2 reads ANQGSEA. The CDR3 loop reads CSVLGLAETNTGELFF. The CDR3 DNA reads TGCAGCGTCCTGGGACTAGCGGAAACGAACACCGGGGAGCTGTTTTTT.

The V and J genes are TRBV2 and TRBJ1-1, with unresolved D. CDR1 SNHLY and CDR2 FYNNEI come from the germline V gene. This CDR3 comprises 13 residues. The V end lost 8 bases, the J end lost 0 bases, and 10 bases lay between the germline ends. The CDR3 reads CASWLRLNTEAFF. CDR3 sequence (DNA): TGTGCCAGCTGGTTGAGATTGAACACTGAAGCTTTCTTT. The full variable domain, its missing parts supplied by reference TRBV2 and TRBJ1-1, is EPEVTQTPSHQVTQMGQEVILRCVPISNHLYFYWYRQILGQKVEFLVSFYNNEISEKSEIFDDQFSVERPDGSNFTLKIRSTKLEDSAMYFCASWLRLNTEAFFGQGTRLTVV.

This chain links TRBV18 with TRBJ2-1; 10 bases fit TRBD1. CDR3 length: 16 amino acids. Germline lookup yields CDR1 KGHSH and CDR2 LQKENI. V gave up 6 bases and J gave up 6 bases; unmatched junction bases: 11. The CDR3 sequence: CASSHTGTGAVNEQFF. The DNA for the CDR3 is TGTGCCAGCTCGCATACCGGGACAGGGGCGGTCAATGAGCAGTTCTTC.